Listed here are 27 T cell receptor beta chains from one sample, sequenced in a study of shared clonotypes between healthy human individuals (dated by TCRdb to between 2020 and 2021). Library preparation was by the immunoSEQ multiplex PCR assay. As stored in TCRdb, this immuneACCESS dataset retains in-frame rearrangements with V and J assigned. A fraction of the clones does not appear; measured against another copy, unresolved V genes explain less than half of the discrepancy, and the remainder lacks a known reason. Counted in this sample were 550,000 to 700,000 clones; more than 70% of them appeared once. Roughly 1.9% of the sample goes to the ten largest clones. The specimen sequenced was memory CD4+ T cells sorted from blood. What this sample's cell subset or site label stands for: CD45RA-negative fraction. These receptors all stem from a woman in her 30s in good health.

This CDR3 is CASTWGGQLTDTQYF. CDR3 DNA sequence: TGTGCCAGCACCTGGGGGGGACAGCTCACAGATACGCAGTATTTT. This sequence joins TRBV28 and TRBJ2-3; D could derive from TRBD1 or TRBD2 (7 bases each). V lost 7 bases and J lost 2, with 16 bases in between. This CDR3 has 15 amino acids. CDR1 and CDR2 from the germline V gene are MDHEN and SYDVKM.

This chain joins TRBV7-9 and TRBJ2-5, with 8 bases lining up with TRBD2. V dropped 0 bases and J dropped 1; count of bases not matched to a gene: 7. Germline V gene lookup returns CDR1 SEHNR and CDR2 FQNEAQ (reference sequence). This CDR3 contains 17 residues. The CDR3 coding sequence is TGTGCCAGCAGCTTAGCCGGGGGGGCGCCAACCCAAGAGACCCAGTACTTC. Its protein is CASSLAGGAPTQETQYF.

This clone was counted a few times. V usage is TRBV28 and J usage is TRBJ2-1; 11 bases line up with TRBD2. Germline V gives CDR1 MDHEN, CDR2 SYDVKM. J was trimmed by 9 bases and V by 6 bases; bases with no gene match: 10. The CDR3 has 15 residues. The chain's CDR3 is CASSRSGRAFGEQFF. Here the CDR3 DNA reads TGTGCCAGCAGCCGTAGCGGGAGGGCCTTCGGTGAGCAGTTCTTC.

V and J are TRBV5-4 and TRBJ2-1, with TRBD1 identical over 9 bases. The V segment lost 0 bases and the J segment 8 bases; nucleotides outside the gene matches: 6. Looked up from germline, CDR1 is SGHNT and CDR2 is YYREEE (reference sequence). The CDR3 contains 15 residues. CDR3 residues: CASSLETDRGHEQFF. CDR3 DNA: TGTGCCAGCAGCTTGGAAACGGACAGGGGCCATGAGCAGTTCTTC.

In its sample, this clone was seen a few times. The J gene is TRBJ2-1, the V gene TRBV28; D gene unclear. The CDR3 loop spans 13 amino acids. Trimming removed 7 bases from V and 4 bases from J, with 11 bases in between. Germline V lookup: CDR1 MDHEN, CDR2 SYDVKM. The DNA for the CDR3 is TGTGCCAGCATGCGGCCCCATTACAATGAGCAGTTCTTC. Protein: CASMRPHYNEQFF. The full variable domain, rest sourced from reference TRBV28 and TRBJ2-1, is DVKVTQSSRYLVKRTGEKVFLECVQDMDHENMFWYRQDPGLGLRLIYFSYDVKMKEKGDIPEGYSVSREKKERFSLILESASTNQTSMYLCASMRPHYNEQFFGPGTRLTVL.

The CDR3 is CASSLQGVLQPQHF. The CDR3 DNA follows: TGTGCCAGCAGCTTACAAGGGGTCTTGCAGCCCCAGCATTTT. The genes are TRBV7-9 and TRBJ1-5, with D perhaps TRBD1 (5 bases). The V gene's germline CDR1 is SEHNR and CDR2 FQNEAQ (reference sequence). V was pared by 2 bases and J by 7 bases, with 12 bases between. The CDR3 spans 14 residues.

V is TRBV5-1 and J is TRBJ2-7, with 7 bases aligning to TRBD2. CDR1 is SGHRS, CDR2 YFSETQ, per germline. CDR3 length: 17 amino acids. J gave up 2 bases and V 2 bases, and 13 bases lay outside the gene matches. CDR3 region: CASSFDPGGVGAYEQYF. CDR3 bases: TGCGCCAGCAGCTTTGACCCGGGAGGTGTGGGGGCCTACGAGCAGTACTTC.

The chain employs TRBV2 and TRBJ2-7; perhaps TRBD1 as D (5 bases). The CDR3 is made up of 14 amino acids. The V gene lost 7 bases and the J gene lost 2 bases, with 15 bases spanning the gap. CDR1 and CDR2 (germline): SNHLY, FYNNEI. CDR3: CASTPTTAPYEQYF. In nucleotides, the CDR3 is TGTGCCAGCACCCCAACGACAGCCCCCTACGAGCAGTACTTC.

This sequence joins TRBV6-6 and TRBJ1-4; the D gene is possibly TRBD1 (5 bases). The CDR3 is 15 residues long. CDR1 is MNHNY and CDR2 is SVGAGI in the germline V gene (reference sequence). V lost 0 bases to trimming and J lost 6 bases, with 11 bases between them. CDR3 sequence (DNA): TGTGCCAGCAGTTACTCGACGATAGGGGATGAAAAACTGTTTTTT. Translating gives CASSYSTIGDEKLFF.

The chain carries TRBV25-1 and TRBJ2-5; tentative D call: TRBD2 (6 bases). V dropped 5 bases and J dropped 7 bases, with 17 bases sitting between them. CDR3 size: 14 residues. Germline V lookup: CDR1 MGHDK, CDR2 SYGVNS. For the CDR3, the DNA is TGTGCCAGCAGTCCGGGGGATCTAAAACGGACCCAGTACTTC. Amino acid sequence: CASSPGDLKRTQYF.

CDR3 amino acids: CASSLGTSGYNEQFF. The CDR3 coding sequence is TGTGCCAGCAGTCTTGGGACTAGCGGGTACAATGAGCAGTTCTTC. The chain joins TRBV6-1 to TRBJ2-1, with 12 bases that match TRBD2. This CDR3 region has 15 residues. The trim removed 5 bases at V and 4 bases at J, leaving 3 bases unmatched. CDR1 and CDR2 (germline): MNHNS, SASEGT.

This clone came up many times. The chain links TRBV5-4 to TRBJ2-1; maybe TRBD1 (6 bases). This CDR3 is built from 15 residues. The V gene's germline CDR1 is SGHNT and CDR2 YYREEE (reference sequence). Trimming shortened V by 0 bases and J by 3 bases, and 10 bases separated the two germline ends. CDR3: CASSLVRGGYNEQFF. CDR3 nucleotide sequence: TGTGCCAGCAGCTTGGTCAGGGGTGGCTACAATGAGCAGTTCTTC.

The rearrangement joins TRBV5-1 to TRBJ1-4, with D possibly matching TRBD1 (6 bases). With 2 bases removed from V and 8 bases from J, the gap between germline ends came to 13 bases. This CDR3 has 14 residues. Germline CDR1 is SGHRS and CDR2 is YFSETQ. CDR3 nucleotide sequence: TGCGCCAGCAGCTTAACAGGGTCGGTAGAAAAACTGTTTTTT. Translating it yields CASSLTGSVEKLFF.

This clone was detected only once. The V call is TRBV11-2, the J call TRBJ2-7; 9 positions agree with TRBD1. The CDR3 length is 17 residues. In germline, CDR1 is SGHAT, CDR2 FQNNGV. V trimming: 0 bases; J trimming: 7 bases; junction bases outside the gene matches: 13. Here the CDR3 DNA reads TGTGCCAGCAGCTTAGAAATCAGGACAGGGGCAAATTTAGAGCAGTACTTC. It specifies CASSLEIRTGANLEQYF.

The chain recombines TRBV30 with TRBJ2-5, with TRBD1 identical over 7 bases. The trim removed 1 base at V and 5 bases at J, leaving 4 bases unmatched. Per germline, CDR1 GTSNPN and CDR2 SVGIG (reference sequence). This CDR3 region has 13 residues. The CDR3 region is CAWSEGAAETQYF. The CDR3 DNA is TGTGCCTGGAGTGAGGGGGCCGCTGAGACCCAGTACTTC.

The CDR3 is CASSSAPNTEAFF. The CDR3 region has the DNA TGTGCCAGCAGTTCCGCACCGAACACTGAAGCTTTCTTT. The chain has TRBV28 and TRBJ1-1, with D unclear. V was clipped by 4 bases and J by 1 base, with 7 bases between them. The CDR3 extends over 13 amino acids. The germline gives CDR1 MDHEN, CDR2 SYDVKM.

The V call is TRBV28, the J call TRBJ1-4; a possible D gene is TRBD1 (5 bases). The CDR3 extends over 15 amino acids. The V and J ends lost 6 bases and 7 bases respectively, with 18 bases between them. In germline, CDR1 is MDHEN, CDR2 SYDVKM. The CDR3 bases are TGTGCCAGCAGACAGGCCAGGAGAAGTGGTGAAAAACTGTTTTTT. This encodes CASRQARRSGEKLFF.

The sample holds a few counts of this clone. V and J are TRBV6-6 and TRBJ2-4, with 7 bases matching TRBD2. This CDR3 spans 15 amino acids. CDR1 MNHNY and CDR2 SVGAGI come from the germline V gene (reference sequence). The V gene end was trimmed by 6 bases and the J gene end by 2 bases; junction bases not matched to a gene: 7. CDR3 loop: CASSGRGDSKNIQYF. CDR3 sequence (DNA): TGTGCCAGCAGCGGCCGGGGGGATTCCAAAAACATTCAGTACTTC.

As regards this clone: The identical CDR3 is also encoded by other nucleotide sequences in the sample. The genes are TRBV9 and TRBJ2-1; unclear D gene. Looked up from germline, CDR1 is SGDLS and CDR2 is YYNGEE. The CDR3 sequence is 11 residues long. With 0 bases removed from V and 10 bases from J, the gap between germline ends came to 5 bases. CDR3 protein: CASSVDGEQFF. The DNA of the CDR3 is TGTGCCAGCAGCGTAGATGGGGAGCAGTTCTTC.

The chain links TRBV28 to TRBJ1-5, with 11 bases aligning to TRBD1. CDR1 and CDR2 (germline): MDHEN, SYDVKM. This CDR3 has 14 amino acids. V lost 6 bases to trimming and J lost 9 bases; unmatched junction nucleotides: 7. The CDR3 loop is CASRDRGLSRPQHF. Written as DNA, the CDR3 is TGTGCCAGCAGGGACAGGGGGCTCTCTCGGCCCCAGCATTTT. Full variable domain (rest looked up from reference TRBV28 and TRBJ1-5): DVKVTQSSRYLVKRTGEKVFLECVQDMDHENMFWYRQDPGLGLRLIYFSYDVKMKEKGDIPEGYSVSREKKERFSLILESASTNQTSMYLCASRDRGLSRPQHFGDGTRLSIL.

V is TRBV7-6 and J is TRBJ2-7; 7 bases are a match to TRBD1. This CDR3 spans 15 amino acids. Germline loops: CDR1 SGHVS, CDR2 FNYEAQ. Trimming took 3 bases from V and 2 from J; bases not matched to a gene: 7. The CDR3 protein is CASSLETGRAYEQYF. The CDR3, as DNA: TGTGCCAGCAGCTTGGAGACAGGGCGCGCCTACGAGCAGTACTTC.

This chain joins TRBV28 and TRBJ2-5; 9 nucleotides agree with TRBD2. Losses at the gene ends were 4 bases for V and 2 bases for J; bases not matched to a gene: 14. The CDR3 extends over 18 amino acids. The germline gives CDR1 MDHEN, CDR2 SYDVKM. The CDR3 region has the DNA TGTGCCAGCAGTTATTGGGTGGTGGCTAGCGGGAAACAAGAGACCCAGTACTTC. It translates to CASSYWVVASGKQETQYF.

V and J are TRBV2 and TRBJ2-5; TRBD1 matches at 7 bases. This CDR3 contains 14 residues. Germline CDR1 is SNHLY and CDR2 is FYNNEI. The V segment lost 7 bases and the J segment 9 bases; nucleotides outside the gene matches: 14. The CDR3 bases are TGTGCCAGCATGGGGACAGTCCCTAAGAGAGCCCAGTACTTC. Protein: CASMGTVPKRAQYF.

This clone was picked up many times. The rearrangement joins TRBV7-6 to TRBJ2-2; TRBD1 is a possible D gene (5 bases). The CDR3 is 15 residues long. CDR1 and CDR2 (germline): SGHVS, FNYEAQ. Trimming took off 2 bases at V and 6 bases at J, with 13 bases between the two ends. The CDR3 DNA reads as TGTGCCAGCAGCTTAAGTCCAGGGTATCCCGGGGAGCTGTTTTTT. It codes for CASSLSPGYPGELFF.

The V and J genes are TRBV5-3 and TRBJ2-7; 7 positions agree with TRBD1. TRBV5-3 is assigned to the ORF class and has an uncertain function. V trimming: 3 bases; J trimming: 1 base; junction bases outside the gene matches: 4. The CDR3 consists of 14 residues. CDR3 in amino acids: CARSSYRGSYEQYF. CDR3 DNA sequence: TGTGCCAGAAGCTCCTACAGGGGATCCTACGAGCAGTACTTC.

The DNA for the CDR3 is TGTGCCAGCAGTCCGGGACAGGGAAGGGTCAATGAGCAGTTCTTC. Its protein is CASSPGQGRVNEQFF. This chain uses TRBV28 with TRBJ2-1; 9 bases match TRBD1. The V segment lost 5 bases and the J segment 6 bases; nucleotides outside the gene matches: 8. CDR1 is MDHEN, CDR2 SYDVKM, per germline. The CDR3 length is 15 residues.

The V gene is TRBV5-1, the J gene TRBJ2-7, with TRBD2 matching over 8 bases. Looked up from germline, CDR1 is SGHRS and CDR2 is YFSETQ. This CDR3 comprises 15 residues. V shed 0 bases and J 3 bases; nucleotides not matched to a gene: 5. The CDR3 DNA reads as TGCGCCAGCAGCTTGGCTCTAGCGGGCCTCTACGAGCAGTACTTC. Translated: CASSLALAGLYEQYF.